The 13 T cell receptor beta chains listed next were all sequenced from one sample in a study of T cell repertoires in cytomegalovirus infection. These receptors are not linked to any known antigen. TCRdb independently ran MiXCR on the reads; one entry per CDR3 protein. This table holds roughly 160,000 distinct CDR3 sequences, approximately 21% found once. The sequenced sample was CD8+ T cells from cultured PBMCs, obtained from culture after CMV antigen stimulation. The receptors stem from a human donor in good health (CMV status not recorded). Some clones in this sample may be carry-over from other donors' samples.

The chain uses TRBV7-8 and TRBJ2-7; a possible D gene is TRBD2 (6 bases). V was shortened by 11 bases and J by 2 bases, with 22 bases between the two germline ends. Germline V CDR1 and CDR2: SGHVS, FQNEAQ. This CDR3 is 15 amino acids long. The CDR3 nucleotides read TGTGCCTCCCACGCCCCCGGGGGTCCCACCTACGAGCAGTACTTC. It translates to CASHAPGGPTYEQYF.

V gene TRBV10-3 combines with J gene TRBJ2-1; 9 bases map to TRBD2. V lost 11 bases and J lost 4; bases outside the gene matches: 6. Germline V lookup: CDR1 ENHRY, CDR2 SYGVKD. The CDR3 totals 13 residues. CDR3 region: CALGGLAYNEQFF. The DNA for the CDR3 is TGTGCCCTCGGGGGACTAGCTTACAATGAGCAGTTCTTC.

The rearrangement uses TRBV6-5 and TRBJ2-3; 8 bases map to TRBD2. This CDR3 region has 15 residues. Losses at the gene ends were 4 bases for V and 4 bases for J; bases not matched to a gene: 7. Per the germline V gene, CDR1 is MNHEY and CDR2 is SVGAGI. This CDR3 reads CASSSGGGVADTQYF. Written as DNA, the CDR3 is TGTGCCAGCAGTTCGGGGGGGGGTGTCGCAGATACGCAGTATTTT.

The chain combines TRBV6-5 with TRBJ2-7; TRBD2 might be the D (5 bases). The CDR3 runs to 16 residues. V lost 0 bases to trimming and J lost 3 bases, with 15 bases between them. Germline values: CDR1 MNHEY, CDR2 SVGAGI. CDR3 loop: CASSYSAVADYYEQYF. In nucleotides, the CDR3 is TGTGCCAGCAGTTACTCGGCGGTCGCAGACTACTACGAGCAGTACTTC.

V gene TRBV27 combines with J gene TRBJ2-5; D gene ambiguous. Germline values: CDR1 MNHEY, CDR2 SMNVEV (reference sequence). V was pared by 6 bases and J by 5 bases, with 13 bases between. The CDR3 loop spans 13 amino acids. CDR3 in DNA: TGTGCCAGCAGAGAAGGCAGATGGGAGACCCAGTACTTC. It specifies CASREGRWETQYF.

This clonotype appeared a few times. The V and J genes are TRBV7-2 and TRBJ1-4; TRBD1 aligns across 8 bases. Germline V gene data show CDR1 as SGHTA and CDR2 as FQGNSA. The ends lost 5 bases at V and 8 bases at J; junction bases unmatched: 4. CDR3 length: 13 residues. The CDR3 bases are TGTGCCAGCAGCCCCCGGGACAGGGAAAAACTGTTTTTT. This gives the protein CASSPRDREKLFF.

This clonotype was seen more than once but under ten times. J is TRBJ2-2 and V is TRBV7-2; D gene unclear. The V gene lost 7 bases and the J gene lost 4 bases, with 7 bases spanning the gap. The CDR3 has 12 residues. Germline values: CDR1 SGHTA, CDR2 FQGNSA. The CDR3 sequence is CASTWGTGELFF. The CDR3 bases are TGTGCCAGCACCTGGGGCACCGGGGAGCTGTTTTTT.

This clonotype was counted between two and nine times. V is TRBV20-1 and J is TRBJ1-1; 10 bases map to TRBD1. Germline values: CDR1 DFQATT, CDR2 SNEGSKA (reference sequence). The CDR3 totals 15 residues. Trimming cost V 0 bases and J 3 bases; bases outside gene matches: 4. The CDR3 nucleotides are TGCAGTGCTAGAGACCGGGACAGGGGATACACTGAAGCTTTCTTT. It translates to CSARDRDRGYTEAFF.

The chain links TRBV6-5 to TRBJ2-1, with 8 bases fitting TRBD2. The CDR3 contains 15 residues. V lost 1 base and J lost 8; bases outside the gene matches: 7. Germline CDR1 reads MNHEY; CDR2 reads SVGAGI. The CDR3 is CASSYLSGGGDEQFF. The CDR3 region has the DNA TGTGCCAGCAGTTACTTGAGCGGGGGAGGCGATGAGCAGTTCTTC.

This clonotype was seen a few times. The chain links TRBV4-2 to TRBJ2-7, with D tentatively TRBD1 or TRBD2 (7 bases each). V lost 2 bases, J lost 2 bases, and 13 bases lay in between. The germline gives CDR1 LGHNA, CDR2 YNFKEQ. The CDR3 covers 15 residues. Here the CDR3 DNA reads TGTGCCAGCAGCCAAATGACAGGGACTACCTACGAGCAGTACTTC. This encodes CASSQMTGTTYEQYF.

This clonotype was counted only a few times. This CDR3 is CASSETGVPGPYSNQPQHF. The DNA of the CDR3 is TGTGCCAGCAGCGAAACAGGGGTCCCGGGACCTTATAGCAATCAGCCCCAGCATTTT. V gene TRBV7-2 combines with J gene TRBJ1-5, with 7 nucleotides matching TRBD1. The germline CDR1 and CDR2 sequences are SGHTA and FQGNSA. There are 19 residues in the CDR3. V gave up 5 bases and J gave up 0 bases; unmatched junction bases: 16.

The gene calls are TRBV6-2 or TRBV6-3 and TRBJ2-5; 11 bases are shared with TRBD1. The germline V gene encodes CDR1 MNHEY and CDR2 SVGEGT. After removal of 4 bases from V and 3 bases from J, the junction contained 7 bases not matched to a gene. This CDR3 comprises 16 residues. CDR3 protein: CASSSPGTGGKETQYF. CDR3 DNA: TGTGCCAGCAGTTCCCCCGGGACAGGGGGGAAAGAGACCCAGTACTTC.

The rearrangement links TRBV27 to TRBJ2-5, with TRBD2 matching over 8 bases. Germline CDR1 is MNHEY and CDR2 is SMNVEV (reference sequence). Trimming at V came to 0 bases and at J to 0 bases, leaving 6 bases not matched to a gene. The CDR3 is made up of 17 amino acids. The CDR3 sequence is CASSLSGRGVYQETQYF. The CDR3 bases are TGTGCCAGCAGTTTATCGGGGCGGGGGGTATACCAAGAGACCCAGTACTTC.